This TCR beta chain emerged from a study of monozygotic twins with inflammatory bowel disease. Broader study findings: Patient-specific immunosuppressive treatments may have made repertoires more variable.

The CDR3 is 12 amino acids. Germline CDR1 and CDR2: ENHRY and SYGVKD. TCRdb reprocessed the 5' RACE reads and reports one entry per CDR3 protein, with no DNA. Found here are more than 350,000 distinct CDR3 sequences; the top ten clones hold 2% to 3%. As to this clonotype: Its antigen is as yet unknown.

The origin of this receptor is a human donor with ulcerative colitis or Crohn's disease, or a healthy co-twin of an affected twin (not recorded which). The specimen sequenced was blood. J is TRBJ1-1 and V is TRBV10-3. The CDR3 here is CAISESGPEAFF.